The entry that follows covers one TCR beta chain sequence. The data originate from a study of shared clonotypes between healthy human individuals. About the research overall: Donors were two women and a few men aged 18 to 49.

TCRdb's table, derived via immunoSEQ multiplex PCR, lists solely in-frame clones and lacks some. The table lists roughly 700,000 clones, approximately 74% of them singletons. V lost 4 bases and J lost 3; bases outside the gene matches: 4. This CDR3 region has 15 residues. CDR1 SGHAT and CDR2 FQNNGV come from the germline V gene. This chain links TRBV11-2 with TRBJ2-3, with 10 bases aligning to TRBD2. The sequenced sample was memory CD4+ T cells sorted from blood. Documented subset: CD45RA-negative fraction. The receptor's source is a woman younger than 45 in good health. DNA of the CDR3: TGTGCCAGCAGCTCTACTAGCGGGAATACAGATACGCAGTATTTT. Translating gives CASSSTSGNTDTQYF.